This T cell receptor beta chain was found in a study of T cells in Graves' hyperthyroidism and ophthalmopathy. The study's findings and limits: Model predictions of ophthalmopathy came a median approximately seven months before onset.

Using RNA transcripts as the source, TCR beta CDR3 regions were amplified. HTBI primers were employed in a first-round RT-PCR of the TCR CDR3. Each CDR3 protein is one row after TCRdb ran MiXCR on the multiplex PCR reads. The repertoire holds under 800,000 distinct CDR3 sequences, 11% to 15% seen once, with more than 8.5% in the top ten. Turning to this clonotype: Its antigen is unknown.

The CDR3 runs to 13 residues. The germline V and J ends were trimmed by 5 bases and 0 bases, with 7 bases remaining between them. Germline V gives CDR1 LNHDA, CDR2 SQIVND (reference sequence). Sequences were obtained from blood. The chain uses TRBV19 and TRBJ1-1; D not resolved. This TCR derives from a woman under 30 with Graves' hyperthyroidism. Written as DNA, the CDR3 is TGTGCCAGTAGTGAACAAGTGAACACTGAAGCTTTCTTT. This codes for CASSEQVNTEAFF. The whole variable domain, remainder taken from reference TRBV19 and TRBJ1-1, is DGGITQSPKYLFRKEGQNVTLSCEQNLNHDAMYWYRQDPGQGLRLIYYSQIVNDFQKGDIAEGYSVSREKKESFPLTVTSAQKNPTAFYLCASSEQVNTEAFFGQGTRLTVV.